The source of this T cell receptor beta chain is a study of blood T cells in healthy people across ages. General observations from the study: What prevented conclusive comparison of naive and antigen-experienced cells was that PBMCs were unsorted.

Note on this clonotype: Its specificity is not known.

V was trimmed by 0 bases and J by 5 bases, leaving 15 bases between them. The germline gives CDR1 SGHDT, CDR2 YYEEEE. The CDR3 extends over 16 amino acids. Together with a sample-barcoded 5' primer, a J-beta primer mix was included in a second PCR lasting roughly 6 to 12 cycles. TCRdb reprocessed the 5' RACE reads with MiXCR, giving one entry per CDR3 protein. The repertoire has over 600,000 distinct CDR3 sequences, around 21% of them found once; the top ten carry roughly 3.7%. The specimen sequenced was blood. The V and J genes are TRBV5-6 and TRBJ2-1; D unresolved. This clonotype was sampled from a man in his sixties or seventies in good health. The CDR3 region is CASSLDRGVKDNEQFF. As DNA, the CDR3 is TGTGCCAGCAGCTTGGATCGTGGGGTTAAAGACAATGAGCAGTTCTTC.